This T cell receptor (beta chain) was sequenced in a study of blood T cell repertoires in COVID-19. Study information: Acute and convalescent COVID-19 specimens originated in the United States, Italy and Spain. Sources were T cells, B-cell-depleted T cells, or PBMCs; the material itself was cDNA or gDNA.

Trimming left V 6 bases short and J 0 bases short, with 15 bases between. CDR3 length: 16 amino acids. The germline V gene has CDR1 SEHNR and CDR2 FQNEAQ (reference sequence). Original data processing: Amplified reference gene primers provided the basis for estimating nucleated cell counts. Using immunoSEQ multiplex PCR, the repertoire was profiled, and TCRdb retains in-frame clones only, with some absent. V, J and clone size are taken as reported in that table, and D and trimming were inferred from the DNA itself. The sample includes 200,000 to 300,000 clones, about 80% of them seen just once. The TCR originated in a human donor in a cohort sampled during active COVID-19. The chain is built from TRBV7-9 and TRBJ1-3, with no clear D. Sequencing input: peripheral blood. The CDR3 bases are TGTGCCAGCAGACCCAACAGCGGCCTCTCTGGAAACACCATATATTTT. This encodes CASRPNSGLSGNTIYF.